This is a list of T cell receptor beta chains from one sample in a study of Graves' ophthalmopathy and Graves' hyperthyroidism. TCRdb independently ran MiXCR on the multiplex PCR reads; one entry per CDR3 protein. The sample records 200,000 to 250,000 distinct CDR3 sequences, 29% being singletons. Sample: peripheral blood. The origin of the receptors is a man aged 50-60 years with Graves' ophthalmopathy. Both conserved end residues are part of each CDR3. Each record gives: D gene, J gene, clone size, V gene, CDR3 protein, CDR3 DNA. D genes are given only for firm matches. A row's size may be missing; if present it is once, few, many or a size class.

TRBD1 TRBJ2-5 . TRBV6-2/TRBV6-3 CASSQGQGTTQYF TGTGCCAGCAGCCAGGGACAGGGGACGACCCAGTACTTC
TRBD1 TRBJ2-7 . TRBV6-1 CASRATEGQGLQYF TGTGCCAGCAGAGCCACCGAGGGACAGGGCTTGCAGTACTTC
. TRBJ2-7 many TRBV28 CASSLDLPSSYEQYF TGTGCCAGCAGTTTAGACCTTCCGAGCTCCTACGAGCAGTACTTC
. TRBJ2-2 many TRBV20-1 CSARDQSGTMNTGELFF TGCAGTGCTAGAGACCAGTCCGGGACAATGAACACCGGGGAGCTGTTTTTT
TRBD2 TRBJ2-3 many TRBV2 CASRRTSGSSTDTQYF TGTGCCAGCAGACGGACTAGCGGGTCTAGCACAGATACGCAGTATTTT
. TRBJ1-6 . TRBV18 CASSPAARGGSPLHF TGTGCCAGCTCACCAGCGGCCAGGGGAGGTTCACCCCTCCACTTT
. TRBJ1-5 many TRBV29-1 CSVRKGTNQPQHF TGCAGCGTTCGAAAAGGTACCAATCAGCCCCAGCATTTT
TRBD1 TRBJ2-5 many TRBV15 CATSLPGQGGTRTQYF TGTGCCACCAGCTTGCCGGGACAGGGGGGGACCCGGACCCAGTACTTC
. TRBJ2-7 many TRBV2 CASYFSGEPYEQYF TGTGCCAGTTATTTTAGCGGAGAACCCTACGAGCAGTACTTC
TRBD1 TRBJ2-7 many TRBV5-8 CASSLGQGLTYEQYF TGTGCCAGCAGCCTCGGACAGGGCCTCACCTACGAGCAGTACTTC
. TRBJ1-1 many TRBV15 CATSKNVALNTEAFF TGTGCCACCAGCAAGAATGTGGCACTCAACACTGAAGCTTTCTTT
TRBD2 TRBJ2-7 many TRBV5-1 CASSLALSGAGVFYEQYF TGCGCCAGCAGCTTGGCCCTCTCGGGAGCGGGAGTCTTTTATGAGCAGTACTTC
. TRBJ1-5 few TRBV28 CASSIRGDSNQPQHF TGTGCCAGCAGTATTAGGGGAGACAGCAATCAGCCCCAGCATTTT
TRBD1 TRBJ1-2 many TRBV6-2/TRBV6-3 CASGQGALSYGYTF TGTGCCAGCGGACAGGGGGCGCTGAGCTATGGCTACACCTTC
. TRBJ2-5 many TRBV6-2/TRBV6-3 CASNTILDGSLQETQYF TGTGCCAGCAACACAATCTTGGACGGAAGCCTCCAAGAGACCCAGTACTTC
TRBD1 TRBJ1-5 many TRBV7-8 CASSRDGTGNNQPQHF TGTGCCAGCAGCCGAGATGGGACAGGTAACAATCAGCCCCAGCATTTT
TRBD1 TRBJ2-7 many TRBV28 CASSFSDRDYEQYF TGTGCCAGCAGTTTCTCCGACAGGGACTACGAGCAGTACTTC
. TRBJ2-5 many TRBV28 CASSFAIRGEETQYF TGTGCCAGCAGTTTCGCCATCAGGGGCGAAGAGACCCAGTACTTC
TRBD2 TRBJ2-5 . TRBV28 CASRLAGAETQYF TGTGCCAGCAGGCTAGCGGGGGCAGAGACCCAGTACTTC
. TRBJ2-2 many TRBV18 CASSPQTNTGELFF TGTGCCAGCTCACCGCAGACGAACACCGGGGAGCTGTTTTTT
. TRBJ2-5 . TRBV28 CASSFPRGLYNYF TGTGCCAGCAGTTTCCCCCGGGGACTCTATAATTACTTC
. TRBJ2-7 many TRBV11-2 CASSPGLASSEQYF TGTGCCAGCAGCCCAGGACTTGCGTCTTCCGAGCAGTACTTC
TRBD1 TRBJ2-2 . TRBV6-1 CASLGQGLGTGELFF TGTGCCAGCCTCGGACAGGGGCTGGGCACCGGGGAGCTGTTTTTT
TRBD2 TRBJ2-5 many TRBV12-3/TRBV12-4 CASSPRASGKWETQYF TGTGCCAGCAGCCCCCGGGCTAGCGGGAAGTGGGAGACCCAGTACTTC
TRBD1 TRBJ2-2 . TRBV5-1 CASSSGTGYGNAGELFF TGCGCCAGCAGCTCCGGGACAGGTTACGGAAACGCCGGGGAGCTGTTTTTT